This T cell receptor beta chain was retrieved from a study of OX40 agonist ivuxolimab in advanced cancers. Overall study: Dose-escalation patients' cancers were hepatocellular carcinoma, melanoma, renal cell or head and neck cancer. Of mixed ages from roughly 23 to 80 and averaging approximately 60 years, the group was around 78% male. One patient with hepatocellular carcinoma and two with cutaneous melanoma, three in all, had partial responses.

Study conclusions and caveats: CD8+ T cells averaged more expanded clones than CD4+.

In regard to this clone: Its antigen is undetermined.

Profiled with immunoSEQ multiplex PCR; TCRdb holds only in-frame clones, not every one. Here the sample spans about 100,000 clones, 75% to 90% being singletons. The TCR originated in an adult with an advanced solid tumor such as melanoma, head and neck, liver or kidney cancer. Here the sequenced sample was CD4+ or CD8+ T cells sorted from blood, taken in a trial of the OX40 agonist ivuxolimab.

DNA of the CDR3: TGTGCCAGCAGTTCCATAACCGGGACAAGCCCTAACTATGGCTACACCTTC. It codes for CASSSITGTSPNYGYTF. V gene TRBV27 combines with J gene TRBJ1-2; possibly TRBD1 for D (6 bases). There are 17 residues in the CDR3. Germline V lookup: CDR1 MNHEY, CDR2 SMNVEV (reference sequence). The V end lost 4 bases, the J end lost 0 bases, and 18 bases lay between the germline ends.